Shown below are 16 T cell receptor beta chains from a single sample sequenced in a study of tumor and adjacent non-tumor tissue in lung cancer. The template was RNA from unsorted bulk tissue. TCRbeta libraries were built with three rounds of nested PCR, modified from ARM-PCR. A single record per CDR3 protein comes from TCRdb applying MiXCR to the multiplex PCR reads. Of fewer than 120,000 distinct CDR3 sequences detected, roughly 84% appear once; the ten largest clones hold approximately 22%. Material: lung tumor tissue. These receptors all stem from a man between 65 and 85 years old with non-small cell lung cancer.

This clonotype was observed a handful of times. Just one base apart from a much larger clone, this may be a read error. The CDR3 DNA reads TGTGCCAGCAGGACAGGGGACATTGAAGCTTTCTTT. Translated: CASRTGDIEAFF. The V gene is TRBV12-3 or TRBV12-4, the J gene TRBJ1-1, with 8 bases identical to TRBD1. The CDR3 has 12 amino acids. V shed 6 bases and J 7 bases; nucleotides not matched to a gene: 4.

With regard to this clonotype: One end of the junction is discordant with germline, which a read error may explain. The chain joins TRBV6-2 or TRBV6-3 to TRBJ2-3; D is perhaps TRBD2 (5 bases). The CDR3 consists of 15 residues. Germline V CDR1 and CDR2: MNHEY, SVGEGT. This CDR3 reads CASSYRTPQADTQYF. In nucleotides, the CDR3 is TGTGCTAGCAGTTACCGGACTCCGCAGGCAGATACGCAGTATTTT.

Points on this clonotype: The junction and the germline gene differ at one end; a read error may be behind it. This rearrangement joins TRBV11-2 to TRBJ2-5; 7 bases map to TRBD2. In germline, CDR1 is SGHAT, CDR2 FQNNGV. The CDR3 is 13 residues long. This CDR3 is CANSLDPRLAPFF. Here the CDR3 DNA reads TGTGCCAACAGCTTAGATCCCAGACTAGCTCCGTTCTTC.

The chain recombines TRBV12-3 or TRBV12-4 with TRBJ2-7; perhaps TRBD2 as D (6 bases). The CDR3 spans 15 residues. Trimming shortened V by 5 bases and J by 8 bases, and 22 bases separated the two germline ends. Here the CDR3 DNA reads TGTGCCAGCAGTATCCGGGAGCCCCTCCCGAGGAAGCAGTACTTC. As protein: CASSIREPLPRKQYF.

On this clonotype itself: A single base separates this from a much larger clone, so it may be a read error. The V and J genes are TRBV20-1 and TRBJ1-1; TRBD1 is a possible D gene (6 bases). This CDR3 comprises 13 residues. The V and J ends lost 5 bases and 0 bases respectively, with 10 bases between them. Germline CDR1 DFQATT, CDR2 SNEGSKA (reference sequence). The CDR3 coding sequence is TGCAGTGCTTGGGACATCTTGAACACTGAAGCTTTCTTT. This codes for CSAWDILNTEAFF.

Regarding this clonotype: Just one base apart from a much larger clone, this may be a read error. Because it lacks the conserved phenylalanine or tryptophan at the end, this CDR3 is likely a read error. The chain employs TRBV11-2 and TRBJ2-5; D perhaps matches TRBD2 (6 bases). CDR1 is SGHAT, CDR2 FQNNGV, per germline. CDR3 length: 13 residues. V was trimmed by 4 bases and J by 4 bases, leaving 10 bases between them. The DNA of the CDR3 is TGTGCCAGCAGCTCGCATAGCGGAGAGACCCAGTACTCC. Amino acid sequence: CASSSHSGETQYS.

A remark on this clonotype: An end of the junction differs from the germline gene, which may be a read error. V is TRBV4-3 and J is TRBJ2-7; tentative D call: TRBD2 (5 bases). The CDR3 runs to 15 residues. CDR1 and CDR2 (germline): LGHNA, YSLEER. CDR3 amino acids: CASGQCRGYLGEQYF. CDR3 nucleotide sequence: TGCGCCAGCGGCCAATGTCGGGGATATTTAGGTGAGCAGTACTTC.

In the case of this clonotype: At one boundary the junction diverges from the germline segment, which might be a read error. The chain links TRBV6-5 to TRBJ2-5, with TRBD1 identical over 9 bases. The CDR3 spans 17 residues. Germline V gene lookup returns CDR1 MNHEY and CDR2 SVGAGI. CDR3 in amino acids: CASSSTGTGFPEETQYF. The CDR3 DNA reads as TGTGCCAGTAGTTCCACCGGGACAGGGTTCCCAGAAGAGACCCAGTACTTC.

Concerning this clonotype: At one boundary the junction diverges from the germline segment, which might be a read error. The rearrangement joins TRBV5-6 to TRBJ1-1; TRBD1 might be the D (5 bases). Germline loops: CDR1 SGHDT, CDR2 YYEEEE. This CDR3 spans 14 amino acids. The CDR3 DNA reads TGTGCCAGCAGCCCTATGGGGCCTGCCACTGAAACTTTCTTT. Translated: CASSPMGPATETFF.

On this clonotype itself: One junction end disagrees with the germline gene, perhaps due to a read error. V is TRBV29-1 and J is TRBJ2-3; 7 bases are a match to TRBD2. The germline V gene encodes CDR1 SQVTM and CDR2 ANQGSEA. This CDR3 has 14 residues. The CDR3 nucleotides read TGCAGCGTTGTCCCACGGGACTACACAAATACGCAGTATTTT. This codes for CSVVPRDYTNTQYF.

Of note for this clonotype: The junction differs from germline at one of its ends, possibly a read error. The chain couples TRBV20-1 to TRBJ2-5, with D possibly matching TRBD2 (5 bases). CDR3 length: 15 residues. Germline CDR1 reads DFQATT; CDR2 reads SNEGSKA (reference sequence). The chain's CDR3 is CSTRANSVAGETQYF. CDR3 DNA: TGCAGTACTAGAGCTAACTCCGTGGCCGGGGAGACCCAGTACTTC.

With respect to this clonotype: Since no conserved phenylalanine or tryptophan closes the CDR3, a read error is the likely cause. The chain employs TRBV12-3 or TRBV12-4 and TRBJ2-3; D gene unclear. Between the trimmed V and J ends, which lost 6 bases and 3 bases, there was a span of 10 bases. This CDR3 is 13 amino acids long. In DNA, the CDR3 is TGTGCCAGCAGGTCGACTCGTACAGATACGCAGTATCTT. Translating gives CASRSTRTDTQYL.

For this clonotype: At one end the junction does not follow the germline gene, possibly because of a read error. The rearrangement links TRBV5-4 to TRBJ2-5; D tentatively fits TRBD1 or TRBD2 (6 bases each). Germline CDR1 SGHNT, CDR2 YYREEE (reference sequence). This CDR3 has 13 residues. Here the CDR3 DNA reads TGTGCCAGCAACTTGGAGGGGGAAGAGACCCAGTACTTC. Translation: CASNLEGEETQYF.

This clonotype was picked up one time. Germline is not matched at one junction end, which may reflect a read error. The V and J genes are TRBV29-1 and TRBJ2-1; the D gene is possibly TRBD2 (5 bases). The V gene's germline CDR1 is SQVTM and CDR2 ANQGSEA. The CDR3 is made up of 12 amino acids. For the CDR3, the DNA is TGCAGCATTGTGATTAGCGTGAATGAGCAGATCTTC. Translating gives CSIVISVNEQIF.

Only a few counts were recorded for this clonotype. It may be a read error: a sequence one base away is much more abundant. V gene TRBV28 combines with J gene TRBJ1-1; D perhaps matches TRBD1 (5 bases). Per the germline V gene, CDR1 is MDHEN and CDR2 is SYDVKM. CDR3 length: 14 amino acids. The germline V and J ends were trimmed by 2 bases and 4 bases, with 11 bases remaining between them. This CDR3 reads CASSLGGPSTEAFF. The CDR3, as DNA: TGTGCCAGCAGTTTAGGGGGACCCAGCACTGAAGCTTTCTTT.

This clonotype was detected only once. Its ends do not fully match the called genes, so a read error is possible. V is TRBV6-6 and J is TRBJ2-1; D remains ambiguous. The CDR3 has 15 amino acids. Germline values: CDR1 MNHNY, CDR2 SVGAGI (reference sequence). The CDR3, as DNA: TGTGTCAGCAACTCAGATTCGAGCTCCTACAATGAGCAGCTCTTC. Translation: CVSNSDSSSYNEQLF.